The 10 T cell receptor beta chains listed next were all sequenced from one sample in a study of CD4 T cells in relation to SARS-CoV-2 and coronaviruses (dated by TCRdb to the early 2020s). The protocol used for the library was the immunoSEQ multiplex PCR assay. The source is immuneACCESS, and TCRdb retained only in-frame sequences with V and J called. Part of the clones is not carried over; for the studies checked, unresolved V genes explain less than half of this, and the remainder is unexplained. The sample includes about 68,000 clones, with 93% observed a single time. The ten largest make up 0.23% of the sample. CD4+ T cells from unexposed donors were collected before the COVID-19 pandemic (2011-2018). The sample was naive CD4+ T cells from PBMCs. The sample's cell subset or site, from its label and the paper: naive CD4+ T cells isolated by negative enrichment. These receptor sequences come from a human donor in good health.

The rearrangement joins TRBV3-1 (or the pseudogene TRBV3-2) to TRBJ1-1, with D hard to call. This CDR3 has 11 amino acids. Germline-derived CDR1 and CDR2 are LGHDT and YNNKEL (reference sequence). V was shortened by 3 bases and J by 8 bases, with 7 bases between the two germline ends. The chain's CDR3 is CASSHGPEAFF. The DNA of the CDR3 is TGTGCCAGCAGCCATGGTCCGGAAGCTTTCTTT.

The chain is built from TRBV25-1 and TRBJ2-3; TRBD1 might be the D (6 bases). Germline V lookup: CDR1 MGHDK, CDR2 SYGVNS. This CDR3 contains 14 residues. V was clipped by 5 bases and J by 1 base, with 10 bases between them. This chain's CDR3 is CASSTHRGTDTQYF. CDR3 in DNA: TGTGCCAGCAGTACGCACAGGGGCACAGATACGCAGTATTTT.

This chain links TRBV5-1 with TRBJ2-1; no firm D call. The CDR3 length is 14 residues. Germline V gives CDR1 SGHRS, CDR2 YFSETQ. Trimming pared 4 bases from V and 0 bases from J, leaving 8 bases between. CDR3 region: CASSQDLSYNEQFF. CDR3 nucleotide sequence: TGCGCCAGCAGCCAGGACCTCTCCTACAATGAGCAGTTCTTC.

This clone was recorded a few times. The chain has TRBV6-1 and TRBJ1-1; 9 bases are a match to TRBD1. V shed 4 bases, J shed 11 bases, and the junction held 14 bases outside the gene matches. The CDR3 is 15 residues long. Germline V gene data show CDR1 as MNHNS and CDR2 as SASEGT. The chain's CDR3 is CASSGAGTGRRDAFF. The CDR3, as DNA: TGTGCCAGCAGTGGAGCAGGGACAGGGCGAAGAGACGCTTTCTTT.

V usage is TRBV19 and J usage is TRBJ2-3; D is possibly TRBD1 or TRBD2 (6 bases each). The V and J ends lost 1 base and 8 bases respectively, with 16 bases between them. The CDR3 is 15 amino acids. Germline-derived CDR1 and CDR2 are LNHDA and SQIVND (reference sequence). The CDR3 DNA reads as TGTGCCAGTAGTATAGTCGGGGGCACAGAAGGTACGCAGTATTTT. It specifies CASSIVGGTEGTQYF. The full variable domain, in which reference TRBV19 and TRBJ2-3 provide the parts outside the CDR3, is DGGITQSPKYLFRKEGQNVTLSCEQNLNHDAMYWYRQDPGQGLRLIYYSQIVNDFQKGDIAEGYSVSREKKESFPLTVTSAQKNPTAFYLCASSIVGGTEGTQYFGPGTRLTVL.

The chain recombines TRBV15 with TRBJ2-6, with 16 bases lining up with TRBD2. Germline V gene sequence: CDR1 LNHNV, CDR2 YYDKDF (reference sequence). The junction had 15 bases not matched to a gene; V was cut back by 2 bases and J by 2 bases. This CDR3 spans 23 amino acids. The CDR3 sequence is CATSRPWGGTSGGALTGANVLTF. In DNA, the CDR3 is TGTGCCACCAGCAGACCCTGGGGGGGGACTAGCGGGGGGGCGCTAACTGGGGCCAACGTCCTGACTTTC.

This clone was counted only a few times. The V call is TRBV5-4, the J call TRBJ1-5; no clear D gene. Germline V gene lookup returns CDR1 SGHNT and CDR2 YYREEE (reference sequence). CDR3 size: 14 residues. V shed 0 bases and J shed 3 bases, with 7 bases lying between them. The CDR3 DNA sequence: TGTGCCAGCAGCTTGGAGGGCTCCAATCAGCCCCAGCATTTT. Encoded protein: CASSLEGSNQPQHF.

This clone was seen only once. The chain is built from TRBV15 and TRBJ2-3; no definite D call. The V gene's germline CDR1 is LNHNV and CDR2 YYDKDF (reference sequence). This CDR3 is built from 15 residues. Trimming stripped 1 base from V and 2 bases from J, with 10 bases between. CDR3 in DNA: TGTGCCACCAGCAGAGCGCCGGTGCCCACAGATACGCAGTATTTT. This translates into CATSRAPVPTDTQYF.

This clone was recorded once. V and J are TRBV5-1 and TRBJ1-1; D may be TRBD1 (5 bases). V was clipped by 1 base and J by 0 bases, with 19 bases between them. The CDR3 is 18 residues long. Germline CDR1 reads SGHRS; CDR2 reads YFSETQ. The CDR3 protein is CASSLSNYGGAVNTEAFF. In DNA, the CDR3 is TGCGCCAGCAGCTTGTCTAATTATGGCGGGGCGGTGAACACTGAAGCTTTCTTT.

The V and J genes are TRBV5-5 and TRBJ2-7; the D gene is possibly TRBD1 (6 bases). The CDR3 is made up of 17 amino acids. The V end lost 4 bases, the J end lost 0 bases, and 20 bases lay between the germline ends. Germline V gene lookup returns CDR1 SGHKS and CDR2 YYEKEE (reference sequence). The CDR3 region is CASSTGQNPTYSYEQYF. As DNA, the CDR3 is TGTGCCAGCAGCACAGGACAGAATCCAACATACTCCTACGAGCAGTACTTC. Full variable domain (missing parts from reference TRBV5-5 and TRBJ2-7): DAGVTQSPTHLIKTRGQQVTLRCSPISGHKSVSWYQQVLGQGPQFIFQYYEKEERGRGNFPDRFSARQFPNYSSELNVNALLLGDSALYLCASSTGQNPTYSYEQYFGPGTRLTVT.